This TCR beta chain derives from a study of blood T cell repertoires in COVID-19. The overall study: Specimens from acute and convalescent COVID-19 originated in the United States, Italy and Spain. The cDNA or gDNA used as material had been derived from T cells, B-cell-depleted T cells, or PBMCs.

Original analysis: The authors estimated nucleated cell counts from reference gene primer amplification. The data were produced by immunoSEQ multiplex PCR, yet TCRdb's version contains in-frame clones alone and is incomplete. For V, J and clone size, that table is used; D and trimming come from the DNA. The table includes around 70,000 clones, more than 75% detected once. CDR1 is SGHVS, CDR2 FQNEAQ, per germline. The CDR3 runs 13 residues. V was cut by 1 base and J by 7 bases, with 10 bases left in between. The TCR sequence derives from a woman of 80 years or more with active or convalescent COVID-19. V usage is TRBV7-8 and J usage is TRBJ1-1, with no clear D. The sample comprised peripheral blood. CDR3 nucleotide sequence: TGTGCCAGCAGCTTAGAGGTGGGAGTTGAAGCTTTCTTT. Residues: CASSLEVGVEAFF.